Here is one T cell receptor beta chain with its context. CDR1 is LNHDA, CDR2 SQIVND, per germline (reference sequence). Trimming cost V 5 bases and J 2 bases; bases outside gene matches: 7. There are 15 residues in the CDR3. In the authors' workflow: Estimated nucleated cell counts came from reference gene primer amplification. Some clones are missing from TCRdb's copy, which holds only in-frame ones; the method was immunoSEQ multiplex PCR. V and J calls plus clone size are reproduced from that table; the DNA served to infer D and trimming. There are a few hundred thousand clones in the sample; around 88% occur only once, and under 2.5% lies in the top ten. This sample stems from a study of blood T cell repertoires in COVID-19. Study-wide context: The United States, Italy and Spain provided the acute and convalescent COVID-19 samples. PBMCs, B-cell-depleted T cells, or T cells provided the cDNA or gDNA that made up the material.

What was sequenced was peripheral blood. This TCR was recovered from a young man with active or convalescent COVID-19. The chain joins TRBV19 to TRBJ1-2, with 8 nucleotides matching TRBD1. DNA for the CDR3: TGTGCCAGTAGTCGGCCAGGGGGCTCGAACTATGGCTACACCTTC. Its protein is CASSRPGGSNYGYTF.